This TCR beta chain is drawn from a study of regulatory and conventional T cells in RAG deficiency. Trimming stripped 7 bases from V and 0 bases from J, with 10 bases between. Germline V gene lookup returns CDR1 LNHDA and CDR2 SQIVND (reference sequence). The CDR3 sequence is 14 residues long. The protocol was immunoSEQ multiplex PCR, while the TCRdb copy is restricted to in-frame clones and leaves out a portion. The sample includes approximately 48,000 clones, over 80% of them seen just once. Worth noting for this clone: Its antigen is as yet unknown.

Study-wide points: In Omenn syndrome, Treg and Tconv repertoires overlapped >85%. Sorted Omenn CD25-high CD127-low cells may not be bona fide Tregs. Shannon entropy fell and Simpson indices rose in RAG-deficient patients.

Conventional CD4+ T cells were sorted from blood as CD25-low CD127-high cells. Separately, the same data were catalogued under a study of regulatory T cells. That publication notes: Primers: 52 TRBV forward and 13 TRBJ reverse.

The receptor was isolated from a human donor in good health. Material: CD4+ effector T cells sorted from blood. The V gene is TRBV19, the J gene TRBJ1-5; D gene ambiguous. CDR3 in amino acids: CASTTLDSNQPQHF. The CDR3 DNA reads as TGTGCCAGTACGACACTAGATAGCAATCAGCCCCAGCATTTT. The full variable domain, its missing parts supplied by reference TRBV19 and TRBJ1-5, is DGGITQSPKYLFRKEGQNVTLSCEQNLNHDAMYWYRQDPGQGLRLIYYSQIVNDFQKGDIAEGYSVSREKKESFPLTVTSAQKNPTAFYLCASTTLDSNQPQHFGDGTRLSIL.